These 4 T cell receptor delta chains originate from one sample sequenced in a study of gamma-delta T cells after stem cell transplantation. With CATT, TCRdb re-called clones from the RT-PCR reads. There are approximately 14,000 delta-chain clones in the sample; roughly a third occur only once, and around 3.9% lies in the top ten. The sample was gamma-delta T cells. Receptors were obtained from a human donor. It is not recorded whose cells these are; they may come from a transplant donor.

This clone was seen only a few times. This chain uses TRDV3 with TRDJ1; D is ambiguous. In germline, CDR1 is TVYSNPD, CDR2 GDNSRS (reference sequence). The CDR3 is 12 residues long. Trimming removed 1 base from V and 7 bases from J, with 13 bases in between. The chain's CDR3 is CAFTSDSGKLIF. The DNA of the CDR3 is TGTGCCTTTACCTCGGATTCCGGTAAACTCATCTTT.

A few counts support this clone. The gene calls are TRDV1 and TRDJ1; 10 bases align to TRDD3. Germline V gives CDR1 TSWWSYY, CDR2 QGS. This CDR3 is 21 amino acids long. With V trimmed by 0 bases and J by 1 base, 17 bases remained unmatched. The CDR3 DNA follows: TGTGCTCTTGGGGAACTTAGGCAGGATTACTGGGGGATTCGGCTCACCGATAAACTCATCTTT. Translation: CALGELRQDYWGIRLTDKLIF.

In the case of this clone: This CDR3 is also generated by other DNA sequences in the sample. The V and J genes are TRDV3 and TRDJ1; D is possibly TRDD3 (6 bases). This CDR3 comprises 15 residues. The germline V gene has CDR1 TVYSNPD and CDR2 GDNSRS (reference sequence). Trimming left V 0 bases short and J 2 bases short, with 16 bases between. CDR3 DNA sequence: TGTGCCTTTAGTACTGGTGGATACTGGACCGATAAACTCATCTTT. It translates to CAFSTGGYWTDKLIF.

Comments on this clone: At one end the junction does not follow the germline gene, possibly because of a read error. The chain recombines TRDV1 with TRDJ1; D is perhaps TRDD2 or TRDD3 (9 bases each). From germline, CDR1 is TSWWSYY and CDR2 QGS. This CDR3 has 24 amino acids. The CDR3 spells CALGELPSYDGGYTTLICTDKLIF. DNA of the CDR3: TGTGCCCTTGGGGAACTGCCTTCCTACGATGGGGGATATACGACCCTAATATGTACCGATAAACTCATCTTT.